This T cell receptor beta chain was sequenced during a study of T cells after yellow fever vaccination. Study information: In the case of low-cell-number fractions, SMART-Seq v4 Ultra Low Input was used for preparation. Whole-study results and caveats: Clonotype sharing between CD4 and CD8 compartments was small.

Each CDR3 protein is one row after TCRdb ran MiXCR on the 5' RACE reads. In the table there are some 350,000 distinct CDR3 sequences, approximately 5.7% of which are singletons. CDR3 length: 16 amino acids. Germline V gene sequence: CDR1 SGHRS, CDR2 YFSETQ. V shed 0 bases and J shed 1 base, with 13 bases lying between them. Concerning this clonotype itself: Its antigen is not identified.

The clonotype was recovered from a man aged 30-40 years who received the YFV17D yellow fever vaccine. The sequences come from PBMCs, collected 5 days after the yellow fever booster vaccination. The chain links TRBV5-1 to TRBJ2-5, with D unresolved. The CDR3 nucleotides read TGCGCCAGCAGCTTGGTGATGGTGGCTTCCCAAGAGACCCAGTACTTC. The encoded protein is CASSLVMVASQETQYF.